One sample yielded the 18 T cell receptor beta chains listed below, sequenced in a study of T cells in Graves' hyperthyroidism and ophthalmopathy. TCR beta CDR3 region amplification was performed from RNA transcripts. TCR CDR3 regions were first amplified by RT-PCR with HTBI primers. TCRdb used MiXCR to reprocess the multiplex PCR reads, holding one entry per CDR3 protein. Of 250,000 to 400,000 distinct CDR3 sequences listed, approximately 13% are singletons. What was sequenced was blood. The receptors originated from a woman in her thirties or forties with Graves' ophthalmopathy.

This clonotype came up many times. The chain employs TRBV5-1 and TRBJ1-2; D remains unclear. With 4 bases removed from V and 2 bases from J, the gap between germline ends came to 9 bases. CDR1 is SGHRS and CDR2 is YFSETQ in the germline V gene. The CDR3 consists of 13 residues. CDR3 nucleotide sequence: TGCGCCAGCAGCCAGACAAGAAACTATGGCTACACCTTC. Translation: CASSQTRNYGYTF.

The table lists this clonotype with many counts. The chain has TRBV28 and TRBJ2-5; D gene uncertain. In germline, CDR1 is MDHEN, CDR2 SYDVKM. The CDR3 runs 15 residues. Trimming shortened V by 2 bases and J by 2 bases, and 12 bases separated the two germline ends. The CDR3 region is CASSLPPLLQETQYF. CDR3 in DNA: TGTGCCAGCAGTTTACCCCCCTTATTGCAAGAGACCCAGTACTTC. The full variable domain, rest sourced from reference TRBV28 and TRBJ2-5, is DVKVTQSSRYLVKRTGEKVFLECVQDMDHENMFWYRQDPGLGLRLIYFSYDVKMKEKGDIPEGYSVSREKKERFSLILESASTNQTSMYLCASSLPPLLQETQYFGPGTRLLVL.

The rearrangement links TRBV20-1 to TRBJ1-5; D remains ambiguous. Germline lookup yields CDR1 DFQATT and CDR2 SNEGSKA (reference sequence). The CDR3 is made up of 16 amino acids. Trimming cost V 0 bases and J 1 base, with 13 bases left between them. CDR3 region: CSARDFIGSSNQPQHF. The DNA of the CDR3 is TGCAGTGCTAGAGATTTCATCGGCAGCAGCAATCAGCCCCAGCATTTT.

This clonotype showed up many times. The chain's CDR3 is CATSMGYEQYF. DNA for the CDR3: TGTGCCACCAGTATGGGCTACGAGCAGTACTTC. V usage is TRBV24-1 and J usage is TRBJ2-7; no clear D gene. Germline assignment: CDR1 KGHDR and CDR2 SFDVKD. CDR3 length: 11 amino acids. V dropped 6 bases and J dropped 3 bases, with 5 bases sitting between them.

This clonotype was seen at least ten times. The chain carries TRBV20-1 and TRBJ1-1, with D tentatively TRBD1 (5 bases). Trimming cost V 1 base and J 0 bases, with 9 bases left between them. Looked up from germline, CDR1 is DFQATT and CDR2 is SNEGSKA (reference sequence). CDR3 length: 14 amino acids. The CDR3 bases are TGCAGTGCTAGAGCTGAAGGGGTGAACACTGAAGCTTTCTTT. Amino acids: CSARAEGVNTEAFF.

The table lists this clonotype with many counts. The genes are TRBV9 and TRBJ1-1; D possibly corresponds to TRBD1 (5 bases). CDR1 and CDR2 from the germline V gene are SGDLS and YYNGEE. The ends were cut back, 0 bases at V and 11 bases at J, with 14 bases in the middle. The CDR3 extends over 13 amino acids. CDR3 DNA: TGTGCCAGCAGCGTAGAGGCAGGGAAGAAGGCTTTCTTT. Amino acids: CASSVEAGKKAFF.

This clonotype came up a few times. The J gene is TRBJ2-3, the V gene TRBV3-1, with TRBD2 identical over 13 bases. J lost 7 bases, V lost 4 bases, and 2 bases had no gene match. In germline, CDR1 is LGHDT, CDR2 YNNKEL (reference sequence). The CDR3 is 14 residues long. CDR3 DNA: TGTGCCAGCAGCCCGACTAGCGGGGGGTATACGCAGTATTTT. Its protein product is CASSPTSGGYTQYF.

This clonotype was detected only a few times. The V and J genes are TRBV5-1 and TRBJ2-1; TRBD1 agrees at 12 bases. Germline CDR1 and CDR2: SGHRS and YFSETQ. The CDR3 contains 17 residues. V gave up 1 base and J gave up 4 bases; unmatched junction bases: 6. The CDR3 DNA follows: TGCGCCAGCAGCTTGAGGGACAGGGGGCCGGAATACAATGAGCAGTTCTTC. Encoded protein: CASSLRDRGPEYNEQFF. The variable domain in full, completed from reference TRBV5-1 and TRBJ2-1, reads KAGVTQTPRYLIKTRGQQVTLSCSPISGHRSVSWYQQTPGQGLQFLFEYFSETQRNKGNFPGRFSGRQFSNSRSEMNVSTLELGDSALYLCASSLRDRGPEYNEQFFGPGTRLTVL.

In this sample, this clonotype turned up many times. This CDR3 reads CSASPSGGSYGYTF. DNA of the CDR3: TGCAGTGCTAGTCCATCGGGCGGATCCTATGGCTACACCTTC. The chain is built from TRBV20-1 and TRBJ1-2; D is unclear. The germline V gene encodes CDR1 DFQATT and CDR2 SNEGSKA (reference sequence). Trimming removed 3 bases from V and 4 bases from J, with 15 bases in between. This CDR3 is 14 amino acids long.

This clonotype has only a few counts. Being one base from a much bigger clone, this may be a read error. V usage is TRBV27 and J usage is TRBJ2-1, with 8 bases identical to TRBD2. This CDR3 comprises 14 residues. Trimming at V came to 4 bases and at J to 6 bases, leaving 5 bases not matched to a gene. Germline V CDR1 and CDR2: MNHEY, SMNVEV (reference sequence). The CDR3 DNA is TGTGCCAGCAGTTCAGCGGGAGAAGTCAATGAGCAGTTCTTC. As protein: CASSSAGEVNEQFF.

The chain is built from TRBV10-3 and TRBJ2-1; no reliable D call. Germline V CDR1 and CDR2: ENHRY, SYGVKD. The V end lost 2 bases, the J end lost 6 bases, and 5 bases lay between the germline ends. This CDR3 contains 12 residues. The CDR3 nucleotides are TGTGCCATCAGTGAGATGGGCAATGAGCAGTTCTTC. Translated: CAISEMGNEQFF.

This clonotype was observed many times. The chain is built from TRBV3-1 and TRBJ2-1; D unresolved. Germline V gene data show CDR1 as LGHDT and CDR2 as YNNKEL (reference sequence). V was shortened by 4 bases and J by 8 bases, with 9 bases between the two germline ends. The CDR3 length is 12 residues. CDR3 residues: CASSPPSYEQFF. Written as DNA, the CDR3 is TGTGCCAGCAGCCCGCCTAGTTATGAGCAGTTCTTC.

This clonotype occurred many times. The chain recombines TRBV6-1 with TRBJ1-5; no reliable D call. The ends were cut back, 5 bases at V and 3 bases at J, with 14 bases in the middle. The CDR3 is 15 residues long. Germline loops: CDR1 MNHNS, CDR2 SASEGT. The CDR3 region is CASSYNNPFNQPQHF. Written as DNA, the CDR3 is TGTGCCAGCAGTTATAACAACCCCTTCAATCAGCCCCAGCATTTT.

In its sample, this clonotype was seen many times. The genes are TRBV7-9 and TRBJ2-7; TRBD2 agrees at 9 bases. J gave up 6 bases and V 5 bases, and 20 bases lay outside the gene matches. CDR1 SEHNR and CDR2 FQNEAQ come from the germline V gene (reference sequence). This CDR3 contains 18 residues. CDR3 protein: CASSHASFSGRASGEQYF. CDR3 DNA: TGTGCCAGCAGCCACGCCTCCTTTAGCGGGAGAGCTTCGGGCGAGCAGTACTTC.

This clonotype was detected many times. V is TRBV29-1 and J is TRBJ1-1; perhaps TRBD1 as D (5 bases). This CDR3 contains 12 residues. Germline V gene data show CDR1 as SQVTM and CDR2 as ANQGSEA. V was shortened by 7 bases and J by 5 bases, with 14 bases between the two germline ends. Written as DNA, the CDR3 is TGCAGCGGTGGGGGTGTTGGGACTGAAGCTTTCTTT. Its protein is CSGGGVGTEAFF.

There are many counts of this clonotype. The gene calls are TRBV6-1 and TRBJ1-6; the D gene is possibly TRBD1 (6 bases). There are 14 residues in the CDR3. Germline V lookup: CDR1 MNHNS, CDR2 SASEGT. Trimming took off 6 bases at V and 6 bases at J, with 12 bases between the two ends. The CDR3 nucleotides are TGTGCCAGCAGGAGGGGGGGGACTAATTCACCCCTCCACTTT. Residues: CASRRGGTNSPLHF.

This clonotype was detected a few times. This chain links TRBV3-1 with TRBJ2-1, with TRBD2 matching over 7 bases. Germline CDR1 LGHDT, CDR2 YNNKEL (reference sequence). The CDR3 has 15 residues. After removal of 2 bases from V and 9 bases from J, the junction contained 10 bases not matched to a gene. The CDR3 reads CASSQSRPRGGEQFF. The CDR3 region has the DNA TGTGCCAGCAGCCAAAGCAGGCCCCGCGGGGGTGAGCAGTTCTTC.

To note about this clonotype: The CDR3 does not end in the conserved phenylalanine or tryptophan, so this is likely a read error. This chain connects TRBV28 to TRBJ2-4; D is possibly TRBD1 (6 bases). This CDR3 contains 14 residues. Germline V CDR1 and CDR2: MDHEN, SYDVKM. V shed 6 bases and J shed 3 bases, with 12 bases lying between them. The CDR3: CASRTRGIKNIQYL. CDR3 bases: TGTGCCAGCAGGACGAGGGGGATCAAAAACATTCAGTACCTC.